Given below is one T cell receptor (beta chain) in context. Per the original methods: Estimates of nucleated cell counts were drawn from the amplification of reference gene primers. Sequencing was performed with immunoSEQ multiplex PCR; in TCRdb, only in-frame clones are kept and a portion is missing. The DNA was the basis for D and trimming; V, J and clone size are from that table. The data contain 95,000 to 150,000 clones, over 75% of them singletons. These data are taken from a study of blood T cell repertoires in COVID-19. Overall study: Researchers got acute and convalescent COVID-19 samples from the United States, Italy and Spain. Nucleic acid was either cDNA or gDNA, and it came from T cells, B-cell-depleted T cells, or PBMCs.

Germline trimming cut 0 bases from V and 4 bases from J; bases unmatched to any gene: 11. Germline CDR1 and CDR2: ENHRY and SYGVKD. CDR3 length: 18 residues. The chain combines TRBV10-3 with TRBJ2-1; TRBD2 aligns across 8 bases. The sample taken for sequencing was peripheral blood. This sequence originates from a woman older than 75 with acute or convalescent COVID-19. This CDR3 is CAISESRGAEPGYNEQFF. CDR3 nucleotides: TGTGCCATCAGTGAGTCGCGGGGGGCTGAGCCCGGGTACAATGAGCAGTTCTTC.